This is a list of T cell receptor beta chains from one sample in a study of CD8+ T cells in alopecia areata. The table came from immunoSEQ multiplex PCR; TCRdb's copy has only in-frame clones and leaves some out. The sample has around 100,000 clones; approximately 63% are singletons. The source was CD8+ T cells sorted from blood, collected between weeks 55 and 65, from a patient treated with tofacitinib. All receptors derive from a human donor with alopecia areata. CDR3s include the opening cysteine and the closing phenylalanine or tryptophan. Fields, in order: V gene, J gene, clone size, D gene, CDR3 DNA, CDR3 protein. A D gene is named only where the DNA matches it firmly. Clone size appears in some rows only: once, few, many, or a class for an expanded clone.

v_gene: TRBV6-6
j_gene: TRBJ2-2
abundance: -
d_gene: -
CDR3nt: TGTGCCAGCAGTTATAAGGCGGGGAACACCGGGGAGCTGTTTTTT
CDR3aa: CASSYKAGNTGELFF

v_gene: TRBV12-5
j_gene: TRBJ1-2
abundance: -
d_gene: TRBD1
CDR3nt: TGTGCTAGTGGTCTAGGACAGGGCTATGGCTACACCTTC
CDR3aa: CASGLGQGYGYTF

v_gene: TRBV5-6
j_gene: TRBJ1-5
abundance: -
d_gene: -
CDR3nt: TGTGCCAGCACTAATGGGGGGCTTAGCAATCAGCCCCAGCATTTT
CDR3aa: CASTNGGLSNQPQHF

v_gene: TRBV4-1
j_gene: TRBJ2-3
abundance: -
d_gene: -
CDR3nt: TGCGCCAGCAGCCAAGCTAGCGCCATCACAGATACGCAGTATTTT
CDR3aa: CASSQASAITDTQYF

v_gene: TRBV29-1
j_gene: TRBJ2-7
abundance: few
d_gene: -
CDR3nt: TGCAGCGTTGAAGTAGGGGAGGCCTACGAGCAGTACTTC
CDR3aa: CSVEVGEAYEQYF

v_gene: TRBV5-6
j_gene: TRBJ1-1
abundance: once
d_gene: -
CDR3nt: TGTGCCAGCAGCTTGGGACAGAGAGAAGCTTTCTTT
CDR3aa: CASSLGQREAFF

v_gene: TRBV13
j_gene: TRBJ2-1
abundance: -
d_gene: TRBD2
CDR3nt: TGTGCCAGCAGCGATCCCGGGGGGGAATACAATGAGCAGTTCTTC
CDR3aa: CASSDPGGEYNEQFF

v_gene: TRBV30
j_gene: TRBJ1-2
abundance: -
d_gene: -
CDR3nt: TGTGCCTGGAGTGCAACAGGGACTAACTATGGCTACACCTTC
CDR3aa: CAWSATGTNYGYTF

v_gene: TRBV30
j_gene: TRBJ1-1
abundance: once
d_gene: -
CDR3nt: TGTGCCTGGAGCAAAGGGGTGGGCAACACTGAAGCTTTCTTT
CDR3aa: CAWSKGVGNTEAFF

v_gene: TRBV5-1
j_gene: TRBJ1-5
abundance: -
d_gene: -
CDR3nt: TGCGCCAGCAGCTTGAATTTCGGACAGCCCCAGCATTTT
CDR3aa: CASSLNFGQPQHF

v_gene: TRBV7-9
j_gene: TRBJ2-4
abundance: -
d_gene: TRBD1
CDR3nt: TGTGCCAGCAGTACGGCCGGGACAGGGGTTGGCATTCAGTACTTC
CDR3aa: CASSTAGTGVGIQYF

v_gene: TRBV4-2
j_gene: TRBJ2-1
abundance: few
d_gene: TRBD2
CDR3nt: TGTGCCAGCAGCCCCGTAACTAGCGGGGGGTACAATGAGCAGTTCTTC
CDR3aa: CASSPVTSGGYNEQFF

v_gene: TRBV5-4
j_gene: TRBJ2-7
abundance: -
d_gene: -
CDR3nt: TGTGCCAGCAGCTTGGATACAGACGATGAGTACTTC
CDR3aa: CASSLDTDDEYF

v_gene: TRBV27
j_gene: TRBJ2-6
abundance: few
d_gene: -
CDR3nt: TGTGCCAGCAGTTTACGGCGACTGGCTAACGTCCTGACTTTC
CDR3aa: CASSLRRLANVLTF

v_gene: TRBV2
j_gene: TRBJ2-7
abundance: -
d_gene: TRBD2
CDR3nt: TGTGCCAGCAGTGAACTCCAGCGGGGACCCACCTACGAGCAGTACTTC
CDR3aa: CASSELQRGPTYEQYF

v_gene: TRBV27
j_gene: TRBJ2-5
abundance: -
d_gene: -
CDR3nt: TGTGCCAGCAGTTTAAGCGGATTCCAAGAGACCCAGTACTTC
CDR3aa: CASSLSGFQETQYF

v_gene: TRBV11-2
j_gene: TRBJ1-6
abundance: few
d_gene: -
CDR3nt: TGTGCCAGCAGCTTAGCAGGATATAATTCACCCCTCCACTTT
CDR3aa: CASSLAGYNSPLHF

v_gene: TRBV6-5
j_gene: TRBJ2-7
abundance: few
d_gene: -
CDR3nt: TGTGCCAGCAGTCGGGACTTTCCCTACGAGCAGTACTTC
CDR3aa: CASSRDFPYEQYF

v_gene: TRBV2
j_gene: TRBJ2-3
abundance: -
d_gene: -
CDR3nt: TGTGCCAGCAGTGAGAGCCCAGATACGCAGTATTTT
CDR3aa: CASSESPDTQYF

v_gene: TRBV30
j_gene: TRBJ1-1
abundance: -
d_gene: -
CDR3nt: TGTGCCTGGAGCCCTACAGGGAACACTGAAGCTTTCTTT
CDR3aa: CAWSPTGNTEAFF

v_gene: TRBV2
j_gene: TRBJ1-5
abundance: -
d_gene: -
CDR3nt: TGTGCCAGCAGCCTTCCGGGGGGCGCGGTGAGGCCCCAGCATTTT
CDR3aa: CASSLPGGAVRPQHF

v_gene: TRBV19
j_gene: TRBJ1-5
abundance: -
d_gene: -
CDR3nt: TGTGCCAGTAGTAACGGGCTGAATCAGCCCCAGCATTTT
CDR3aa: CASSNGLNQPQHF

v_gene: TRBV29-1
j_gene: TRBJ1-3
abundance: -
d_gene: -
CDR3nt: TGCAGCGTTGTCGCCCCCTCTGGAAACACCATATATTTT
CDR3aa: CSVVAPSGNTIYF

v_gene: TRBV11-2
j_gene: TRBJ1-1
abundance: -
d_gene: TRBD1
CDR3nt: TGTGCCAGCAGATCGACAGGGGACACTGAAGCTTTCTTT
CDR3aa: CASRSTGDTEAFF

v_gene: TRBV29-1
j_gene: TRBJ2-7
abundance: -
d_gene: TRBD1
CDR3nt: TGCAGTGACGTGGACCGACAGGGTACCTACGAGCAGTACTTC
CDR3aa: CSDVDRQGTYEQYF

v_gene: TRBV4-1
j_gene: TRBJ2-3
abundance: -
d_gene: TRBD2
CDR3nt: TGCGCCAGCAGTCCCGGGACTAGCTCCAACACAGATACGCAGTATTTT
CDR3aa: CASSPGTSSNTDTQYF

v_gene: TRBV18
j_gene: TRBJ2-7
abundance: -
d_gene: TRBD1
CDR3nt: TGTGCCAGCTCACCGACGCCCGGGACAGGGAATTACGAGCAGTACTTC
CDR3aa: CASSPTPGTGNYEQYF

v_gene: TRBV5-1
j_gene: TRBJ2-7
abundance: -
d_gene: TRBD1
CDR3nt: TGCGCCAGCAGCTTGGTAGGGACAGGGCCCTACGAGCAGTACTTC
CDR3aa: CASSLVGTGPYEQYF

v_gene: TRBV29-1
j_gene: TRBJ1-2
abundance: few
d_gene: -
CDR3nt: TGCAGCGTTGTAGGCTATGGCTACACCTTC
CDR3aa: CSVVGYGYTF

v_gene: TRBV7-9
j_gene: TRBJ2-3
abundance: few
d_gene: -
CDR3nt: TGTGCCAGCCCTACTCCCAGTGATACGCAGTATTTT
CDR3aa: CASPTPSDTQYF

v_gene: TRBV27
j_gene: TRBJ2-1
abundance: -
d_gene: -
CDR3nt: TGTGCCAGCAGTCTCCTAAGCTCCTACAATGAGCAGTTCTTC
CDR3aa: CASSLLSSYNEQFF

v_gene: TRBV27
j_gene: TRBJ2-4
abundance: -
d_gene: -
CDR3nt: TGTGCCAGCAGAGAAAGGTGGGGGGCCGCCAAAAACATTCAGTACTTC
CDR3aa: CASRERWGAAKNIQYF

v_gene: TRBV7-6
j_gene: TRBJ1-4
abundance: -
d_gene: TRBD1
CDR3nt: TGTGCCAGCAGCTTACACAGGGGGCGGTCGGAAAAACTGTTTTTT
CDR3aa: CASSLHRGRSEKLFF

v_gene: TRBV5-1
j_gene: TRBJ2-3
abundance: -
d_gene: TRBD2
CDR3nt: TGCGCCAGCAGCTTGGGACTAGCGGGGGTCACAGATACGCAGTATTTT
CDR3aa: CASSLGLAGVTDTQYF

v_gene: TRBV4-1
j_gene: TRBJ2-5
abundance: -
d_gene: -
CDR3nt: TGCGCCAGCAGCCTAACAGAAGAGACCCAGTACTTC
CDR3aa: CASSLTEETQYF

v_gene: TRBV6-5
j_gene: TRBJ2-5
abundance: -
d_gene: -
CDR3nt: TGTGCCAGCAGTTACGGGGAGACCCAGTACTTC
CDR3aa: CASSYGETQYF

v_gene: TRBV12-5
j_gene: TRBJ2-1
abundance: -
d_gene: -
CDR3nt: TGTGCTAGTGGTTTGGGAAGCTCCTACAATGAGCAGTTCTTC
CDR3aa: CASGLGSSYNEQFF

v_gene: TRBV2
j_gene: TRBJ2-1
abundance: -
d_gene: -
CDR3nt: TGTGCCAGCAGTACTCGGGGCGGCAGCCACAATGAGCAGTTCTTC
CDR3aa: CASSTRGGSHNEQFF

v_gene: TRBV27
j_gene: TRBJ2-7
abundance: -
d_gene: -
CDR3nt: TGTGCCAGCAGCATCAGTAGCTCCTACGAGCAGTACTTC
CDR3aa: CASSISSSYEQYF

v_gene: TRBV6-1
j_gene: TRBJ1-2
abundance: -
d_gene: -
CDR3nt: TGTGCCAGCAGTGACGGGCGGGCCGGCTCGGCCTATGGCTACACCTTC
CDR3aa: CASSDGRAGSAYGYTF

v_gene: TRBV13
j_gene: TRBJ1-6
abundance: -
d_gene: -
CDR3nt: TGTGCCAGCAGCTTCTCCCAGGGTGCGAATTCACCCCTCCACTTT
CDR3aa: CASSFSQGANSPLHF

v_gene: TRBV7-9
j_gene: TRBJ2-7
abundance: -
d_gene: -
CDR3nt: TGTGCCAGCAGTCATAGCGGAAGCTCCTACGAGCAGTACTTC
CDR3aa: CASSHSGSSYEQYF

v_gene: TRBV29-1
j_gene: TRBJ2-1
abundance: -
d_gene: -
CDR3nt: TGCAGCGTCCCCGCGACACGCGGCTACAATGAGCAGTTCTTC
CDR3aa: CSVPATRGYNEQFF

v_gene: TRBV4-2
j_gene: TRBJ1-1
abundance: -
d_gene: -
CDR3nt: TGTGCCAGCAGCCCACGACAGGACACTGAAGCTTTCTTT
CDR3aa: CASSPRQDTEAFF

v_gene: TRBV2
j_gene: TRBJ1-1
abundance: -
d_gene: -
CDR3nt: TGTGCCAGCATGGGCGGGAACACTGAGGCTTTCTTT
CDR3aa: CASMGGNTEAFF

v_gene: TRBV29-1
j_gene: TRBJ1-2
abundance: -
d_gene: -
CDR3nt: TGCAGCGTTGAAGATGGCTACACCTTC
CDR3aa: CSVEDGYTF

v_gene: TRBV9
j_gene: TRBJ2-7
abundance: -
d_gene: TRBD2
CDR3nt: TGTGCCAGCAGCGCCCAAGCGGGGGGGCCGGACGAGCAGTACTTC
CDR3aa: CASSAQAGGPDEQYF

v_gene: TRBV4-1
j_gene: TRBJ2-3
abundance: -
d_gene: -
CDR3nt: TGCGCCAGCAGCCAAAAGGTGCTGGGAACAGATACGCAGTATTTT
CDR3aa: CASSQKVLGTDTQYF

v_gene: TRBV28
j_gene: TRBJ2-5
abundance: -
d_gene: -
CDR3nt: TGTGCCAGCAGCCAAGTTGGGGCTCCAGGGACCCAGTACTTC
CDR3aa: CASSQVGAPGTQYF

v_gene: TRBV13
j_gene: TRBJ1-4
abundance: -
d_gene: TRBD1
CDR3nt: TGTGCCAGCAGCTTAGGCCGGAGACAGGGGGCAACTAATGAAAAACTGTTTTTT
CDR3aa: CASSLGRRQGATNEKLFF

v_gene: TRBV29-1
j_gene: TRBJ1-1
abundance: few
d_gene: -
CDR3nt: TGCAGCGTTGAGGAGGTCGGGAACACTGAAGCTTTCTTT
CDR3aa: CSVEEVGNTEAFF

v_gene: TRBV9
j_gene: TRBJ1-1
abundance: once
d_gene: -
CDR3nt: TGTGCCAGCAGCGTTGGGGGGTCGAACACTGAAGCTTTCTTT
CDR3aa: CASSVGGSNTEAFF

v_gene: TRBV6-5
j_gene: TRBJ1-5
abundance: few
d_gene: -
CDR3nt: TGTGCCAGCAGTTACTCGGGGGACATAGGACAGCCCCAGCATTTT
CDR3aa: CASSYSGDIGQPQHF

v_gene: TRBV7-9
j_gene: TRBJ1-6
abundance: -
d_gene: -
CDR3nt: TGTGCCAGCAGCTATGGGGGAACACCCCTCCACTTT
CDR3aa: CASSYGGTPLHF

v_gene: TRBV30
j_gene: TRBJ1-3
abundance: -
d_gene: -
CDR3nt: TGTGCCTGGAGTGTAAGGGGGGGCGATTCATGGCCCATATATTTT
CDR3aa: CAWSVRGGDSWPIYF

v_gene: TRBV29-1
j_gene: TRBJ2-7
abundance: -
d_gene: TRBD2
CDR3nt: TGCAGCGTTGAAGCCCCGGTGAGCGGGGGGCCCTACGAGCAGTACTTC
CDR3aa: CSVEAPVSGGPYEQYF

v_gene: TRBV27
j_gene: TRBJ2-3
abundance: -
d_gene: -
CDR3nt: TGTGCCAGCAGCTCGGGGTCTACGACACTCACAGATACGCAGTATTTT
CDR3aa: CASSSGSTTLTDTQYF